These 14 T cell receptor beta chains were sequenced from one sample in a study of cytomegalovirus exposure and HLA in healthy donors (dated by TCRdb to about 2017). Library construction relied on the immunoSEQ multiplex PCR assay. A mixture of 60 forward primers for TCR Vbeta segments and 13 reverse primers for TCR Jbeta segments was used in the multiplex PCR. Drawn from immuneACCESS, this table holds only the in-frame rearrangements with V and J called that TCRdb kept. Clones are partly lost; checked studies trace under half to an unresolved V gene and leave the rest unexplained. For this sample there are approximately 110,000 clones; nearly 15% appear just once. 0.8% to 0.95% of the sample is held by the ten biggest clonotypes. Sequenced input: PBMCs. The receptor source for this set is a female donor in good health and CMV-seronegative.

The V call is TRBV25-1, the J call TRBJ2-3, with 12 nucleotides matching TRBD1. CDR3 length equals 18 residues. Germline V gene data show CDR1 as MGHDK and CDR2 as SYGVNS. Trimming removed 4 bases from V and 0 bases from J; junction bases left unmatched: 8. The CDR3 nucleotides are TGTGCCAGCAGTGGGGGACAGGGGGCGATGAGGAGCACAGATACGCAGTATTTT. It specifies CASSGGQGAMRSTDTQYF.

V gene TRBV2 combines with J gene TRBJ2-1; 9 bases are shared with TRBD1. There are 15 residues in the CDR3. The germline CDR1 and CDR2 sequences are SNHLY and FYNNEI. J was trimmed by 2 bases and V by 6 bases; bases with no gene match: 5. For the CDR3, the DNA is TGTGCCAGCAGCCCCCGGACAGGGGCCTACAATGAGCAGTTCTTC. Encoded protein: CASSPRTGAYNEQFF.

This clone was counted only a few times. V is TRBV7-2 and J is TRBJ2-1, with 12 positions matching TRBD2. Germline V gene data show CDR1 as SGHTA and CDR2 as FQGNSA. This CDR3 has 16 residues. Unmatched junction bases numbered 7, after V lost 1 base and J lost 9 bases. Written as DNA, the CDR3 is TGTGCCAGCAGCTTAGTCTTGCTAGCGGGAGGGGGTGAGCAGTTCTTC. Its protein product is CASSLVLLAGGGEQFF.

The chain joins TRBV19 to TRBJ1-1; 8 bases match TRBD1. V shed 9 bases, J shed 7 bases, and the junction held 4 bases outside the gene matches. The CDR3 has 11 amino acids. The germline CDR1 and CDR2 sequences are LNHDA and SQIVND (reference sequence). CDR3 nucleotide sequence: TGTGCCAGCAGACAGGGGCTTGAAGCTTTCTTT. Amino acid sequence: CASRQGLEAFF.

V and J are TRBV6-4 and TRBJ2-1; TRBD2 agrees at 11 bases. Unmatched junction bases numbered 2, after V lost 7 bases and J lost 3 bases. There are 14 residues in the CDR3. CDR1 is MRHNA, CDR2 SNTAGT, per germline. CDR3 coding DNA: TGTGCCAGCACCCTAGCGGGAGGCTACAATGAGCAGTTCTTC. Translation gives CASTLAGGYNEQFF.

This clone occurred a few times. This rearrangement joins TRBV28 to TRBJ2-7; 10 bases fit TRBD2. The CDR3 consists of 16 residues. Germline trimming cut 7 bases from V and 4 bases from J; bases unmatched to any gene: 13. Germline-derived CDR1 and CDR2 are MDHEN and SYDVKM. The CDR3 loop reads CASTAGGLAGEYEQYF. The CDR3 DNA reads as TGTGCCAGCACCGCGGGGGGGCTAGCGGGAGAATACGAGCAGTACTTC.

J is TRBJ2-7 and V is TRBV5-1; 7 bases are a match to TRBD2. CDR1 is SGHRS and CDR2 is YFSETQ in the germline V gene. This CDR3 spans 16 amino acids. Trimming took 0 bases from V and 1 from J; bases not matched to a gene: 7. The CDR3 DNA reads TGCGCCAGCAGCTTGGAGATCCGGGACTATTCCTACGAGCAGTACTTC. Its translation: CASSLEIRDYSYEQYF.

This sequence joins TRBV15 and TRBJ2-7; the match to TRBD1 covers 10 bases. CDR3 length: 13 amino acids. Germline CDR1 LNHNV, CDR2 YYDKDF (reference sequence). V was clipped by 5 bases and J by 4 bases; unmatched bases: 2. CDR3 bases: TGTGCCACCAGCGGGACAGGGGCTTACGAGCAGTACTTC. Its protein product is CATSGTGAYEQYF.

CDR3 amino acids: CASSRLAETQYF. DNA of the CDR3: TGTGCCAGCAGTCGACTAGCCGAGACCCAGTACTTC. The chain links TRBV7-8 to TRBJ2-5; 7 nucleotides agree with TRBD2. The ends lost 6 bases at V and 5 bases at J; junction bases unmatched: 3. Germline V gene sequence: CDR1 SGHVS, CDR2 FQNEAQ. The CDR3 is made up of 12 amino acids.

DNA for the CDR3: TGTGCCAGTAGTATAGGAACAGGGAATCTTCAGCCCCAGCATTTT. Protein: CASSIGTGNLQPQHF. V is TRBV19 and J is TRBJ1-5, with D perhaps matching TRBD1 (6 bases). V was pared by 1 base and J by 6 bases, with 13 bases between. Germline-derived CDR1 and CDR2 are LNHDA and SQIVND (reference sequence). The CDR3 sequence is 15 residues long.

J is TRBJ2-3 and V is TRBV19, with 7 bases fitting TRBD2. The J segment lost 0 bases and the V segment lost 6 bases, leaving 3 bases of the junction unmatched. This CDR3 spans 14 amino acids. The germline V gene encodes CDR1 LNHDA and CDR2 SQIVND (reference sequence). CDR3 bases: TGTGCCAGTAGACTAGCGTCTAGCACAGATACGCAGTATTTT. Its protein is CASRLASSTDTQYF.

There are a few counts of this clone. The V gene is TRBV6-1, the J gene TRBJ2-7, with a weak D call TRBD1 (6 bases). V lost 6 bases to trimming and J lost 3 bases, with 6 bases between them. This CDR3 region has 11 residues. Germline V gene lookup returns CDR1 MNHNS and CDR2 SASEGT. As DNA, the CDR3 is TGTGCCAGCAGGGACAGCTACGAGCAGTACTTC. Protein product: CASRDSYEQYF.

V usage is TRBV10-3 and J usage is TRBJ1-3; 10 nucleotides match TRBD1. Germline lookup yields CDR1 ENHRY and CDR2 SYGVKD. The CDR3 runs 15 residues. Germline trimming cut 6 bases from V and 2 bases from J; bases unmatched to any gene: 4. Here the CDR3 reads CAIRGQGPAGNTIYF. CDR3 in DNA: TGTGCCATCAGGGGACAGGGGCCGGCTGGAAACACCATATATTTT.

This clone was detected a few times. This same CDR3 is encoded by further DNA sequences in the sample. This chain joins TRBV5-1 and TRBJ1-1; the D gene is possibly TRBD1 (6 bases). The CDR3 has 13 amino acids. Germline V lookup: CDR1 SGHRS, CDR2 YFSETQ. With 4 bases removed from V and 5 bases from J, the gap between germline ends came to 12 bases. The CDR3 DNA reads as TGCGCCAGCAGCGGGACAATGGAAACTGAAGCTTTCTTT. Translated: CASSGTMETEAFF.